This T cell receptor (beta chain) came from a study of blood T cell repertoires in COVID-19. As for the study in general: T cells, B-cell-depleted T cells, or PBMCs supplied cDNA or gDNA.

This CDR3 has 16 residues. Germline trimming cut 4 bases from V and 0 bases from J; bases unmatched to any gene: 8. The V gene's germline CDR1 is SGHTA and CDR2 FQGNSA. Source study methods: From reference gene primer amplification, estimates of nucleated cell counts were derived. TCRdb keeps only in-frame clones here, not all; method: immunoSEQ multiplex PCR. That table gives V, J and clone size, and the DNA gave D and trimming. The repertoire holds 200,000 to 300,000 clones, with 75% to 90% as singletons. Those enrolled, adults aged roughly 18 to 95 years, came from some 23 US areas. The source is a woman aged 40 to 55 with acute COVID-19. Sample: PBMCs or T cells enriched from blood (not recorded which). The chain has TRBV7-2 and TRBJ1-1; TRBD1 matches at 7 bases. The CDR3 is CASSSIRQGVNTEAFF. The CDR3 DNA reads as TGTGCCAGCAGCTCGATCCGACAGGGCGTGAACACTGAAGCTTTCTTT.